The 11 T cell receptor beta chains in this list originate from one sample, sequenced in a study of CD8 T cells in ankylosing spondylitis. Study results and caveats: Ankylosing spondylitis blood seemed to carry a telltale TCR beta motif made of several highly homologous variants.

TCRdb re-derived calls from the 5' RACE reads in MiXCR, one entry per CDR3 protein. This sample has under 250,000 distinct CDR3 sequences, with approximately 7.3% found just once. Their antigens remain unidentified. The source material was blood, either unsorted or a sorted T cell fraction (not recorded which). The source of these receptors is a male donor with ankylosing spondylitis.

As DNA, the CDR3 is TGTGCCTGGAGTGTACAGGGACTAGCTGCGAGAGAGCAGTACTTC. It translates to CAWSVQGLAAREQYF. V is TRBV30 and J is TRBJ2-7; 9 bases are a match to TRBD2. The germline gives CDR1 GTSNPN, CDR2 SVGIG (reference sequence). After removal of 0 bases from V and 7 bases from J, the junction contained 10 bases not matched to a gene. The CDR3 runs to 15 residues.

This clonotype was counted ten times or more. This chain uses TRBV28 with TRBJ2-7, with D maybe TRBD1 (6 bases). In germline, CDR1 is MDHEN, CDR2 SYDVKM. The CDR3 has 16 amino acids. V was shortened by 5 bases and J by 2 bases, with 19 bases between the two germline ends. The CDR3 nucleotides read TGTGCCAGCAGTCCCTCCTGGGTGGGGGCAACCTACGAGCAGTACTTC. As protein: CASSPSWVGATYEQYF.

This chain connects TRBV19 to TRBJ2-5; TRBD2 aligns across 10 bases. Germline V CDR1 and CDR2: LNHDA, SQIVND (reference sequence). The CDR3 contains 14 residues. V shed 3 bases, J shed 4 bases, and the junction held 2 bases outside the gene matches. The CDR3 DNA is TGTGCCAGTAGTATCCTAGCGGGAGTAGAGACCCAGTACTTC. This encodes CASSILAGVETQYF.

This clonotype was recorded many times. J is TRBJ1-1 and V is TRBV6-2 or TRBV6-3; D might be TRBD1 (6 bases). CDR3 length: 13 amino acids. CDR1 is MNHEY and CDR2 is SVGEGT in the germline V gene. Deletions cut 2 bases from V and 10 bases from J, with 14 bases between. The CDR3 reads CASSYPDSRRAFF. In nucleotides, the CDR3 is TGTGCCAGCAGTTACCCGGACAGTCGCCGAGCTTTCTTT.

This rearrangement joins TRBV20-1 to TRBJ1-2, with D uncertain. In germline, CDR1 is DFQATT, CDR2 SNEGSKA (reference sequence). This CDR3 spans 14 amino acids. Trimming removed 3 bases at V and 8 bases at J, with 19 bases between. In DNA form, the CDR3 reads TGCAGTGCTAGCTCCCTCGTAAAGACGAGGGGCTACACCTTC. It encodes CSASSLVKTRGYTF.

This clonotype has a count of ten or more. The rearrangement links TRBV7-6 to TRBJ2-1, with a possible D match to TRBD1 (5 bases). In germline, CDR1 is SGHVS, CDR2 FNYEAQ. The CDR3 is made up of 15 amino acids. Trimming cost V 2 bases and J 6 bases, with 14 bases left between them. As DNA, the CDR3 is TGTGCCAGCAGCTTATTAACAGGCTCGTCCAATGAGCAGTTCTTC. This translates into CASSLLTGSSNEQFF.

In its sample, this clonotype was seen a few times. The DNA for the CDR3 is TGTGCCAGCAGCTTAGGAGGCCAGAGAACAGATACGCAGTATTTT. It yields the protein CASSLGGQRTDTQYF. The chain joins TRBV7-2 to TRBJ2-3; no definite D call. Germline CDR1 SGHTA, CDR2 FQGNSA. V lost 1 base, J lost 3 bases, and 11 bases lay in between. This CDR3 has 15 amino acids. The full variable domain, completed using reference TRBV7-2 and TRBJ2-3, is GAGVSQSPSNKVTEKGKDVELRCDPISGHTALYWYRQSLGQGLEFLIYFQGNSAPDKSGLPSDRFSAERTGGSVSTLTIQRTQQEDSAVYLCASSLGGQRTDTQYFGPGTRLTVL.

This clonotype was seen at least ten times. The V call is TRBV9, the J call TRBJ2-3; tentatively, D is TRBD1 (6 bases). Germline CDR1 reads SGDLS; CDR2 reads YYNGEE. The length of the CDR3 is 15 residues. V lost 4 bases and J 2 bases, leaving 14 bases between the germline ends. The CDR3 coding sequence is TGTGCCAGCAGCTTGCCGAGGGGGTACACAGATACGCAGTATTTT. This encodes CASSLPRGYTDTQYF.

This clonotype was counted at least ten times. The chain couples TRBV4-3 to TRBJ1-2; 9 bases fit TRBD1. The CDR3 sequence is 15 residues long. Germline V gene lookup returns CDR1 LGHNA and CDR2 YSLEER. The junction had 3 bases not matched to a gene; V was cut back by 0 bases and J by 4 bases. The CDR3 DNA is TGCGCCAGCAGCCAAGATGGGACAGGGATCTATGGCTACACCTTC. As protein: CASSQDGTGIYGYTF.

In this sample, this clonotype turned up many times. CDR3 residues: CASRLGTAEAFF. CDR3 nucleotides: TGTGCCAGCAGACTGGGGACCGCAGAAGCTTTCTTT. J is TRBJ1-1 and V is TRBV12-3 or TRBV12-4; a weak D match, TRBD1 (5 bases). The CDR3 runs 12 residues. V was shortened by 6 bases and J by 8 bases, with 13 bases between the two germline ends.

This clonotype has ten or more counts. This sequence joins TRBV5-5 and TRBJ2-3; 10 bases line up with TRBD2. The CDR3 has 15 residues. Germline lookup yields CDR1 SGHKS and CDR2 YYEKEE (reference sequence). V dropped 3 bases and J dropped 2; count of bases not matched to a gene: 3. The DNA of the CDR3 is TGTGCCAGCAGCTCTAGCGGGGGAAACACAGATACGCAGTATTTT. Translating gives CASSSSGGNTDTQYF.